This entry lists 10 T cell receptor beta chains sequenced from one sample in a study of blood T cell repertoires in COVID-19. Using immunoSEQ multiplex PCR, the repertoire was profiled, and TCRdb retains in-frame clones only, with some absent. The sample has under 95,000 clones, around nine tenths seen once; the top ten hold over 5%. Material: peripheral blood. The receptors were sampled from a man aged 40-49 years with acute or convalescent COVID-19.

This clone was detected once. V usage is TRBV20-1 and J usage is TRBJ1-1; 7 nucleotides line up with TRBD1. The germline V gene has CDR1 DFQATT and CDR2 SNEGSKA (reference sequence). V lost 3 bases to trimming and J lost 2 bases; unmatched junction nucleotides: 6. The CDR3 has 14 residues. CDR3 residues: CSASADRTNTEAFF. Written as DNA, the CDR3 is TGCAGTGCTAGTGCGGACAGGACTAACACTGAAGCTTTCTTT.

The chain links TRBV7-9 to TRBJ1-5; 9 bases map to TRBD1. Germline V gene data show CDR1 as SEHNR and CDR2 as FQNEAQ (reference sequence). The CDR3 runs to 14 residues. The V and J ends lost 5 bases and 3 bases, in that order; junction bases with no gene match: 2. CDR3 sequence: CASSRTGVNQPQHF. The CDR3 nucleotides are TGTGCCAGCAGCCGGACAGGGGTCAATCAGCCCCAGCATTTT. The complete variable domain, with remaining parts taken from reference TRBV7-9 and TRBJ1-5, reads DTGVSQNPRHKITKRGQNVTFRCDPISEHNRLYWYRQTLGQGPEFLTYFQNEAQLEKSRLLSDRFSAERPKGSFSTLEIQRTEQGDSAMYLCASSRTGVNQPQHFGDGTRLSIL.

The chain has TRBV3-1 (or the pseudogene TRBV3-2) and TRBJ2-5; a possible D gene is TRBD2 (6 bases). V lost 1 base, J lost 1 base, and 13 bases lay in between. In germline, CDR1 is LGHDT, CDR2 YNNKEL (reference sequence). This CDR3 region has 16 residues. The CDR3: CASSQGWGGTQETQYF. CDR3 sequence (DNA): TGTGCCAGCAGCCAAGGATGGGGCGGGACCCAAGAGACCCAGTACTTC.

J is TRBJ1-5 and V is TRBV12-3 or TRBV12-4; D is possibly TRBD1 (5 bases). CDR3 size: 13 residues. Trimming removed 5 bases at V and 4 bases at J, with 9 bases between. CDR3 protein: CASSRAGNQPQHF. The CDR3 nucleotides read TGTGCCAGCAGTCGCGCAGGGAATCAGCCCCAGCATTTT.

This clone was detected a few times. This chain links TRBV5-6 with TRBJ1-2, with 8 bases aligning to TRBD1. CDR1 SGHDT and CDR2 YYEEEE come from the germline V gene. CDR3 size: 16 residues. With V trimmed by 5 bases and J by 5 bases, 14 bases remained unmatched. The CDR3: CASSRSGGSKYYGYTF. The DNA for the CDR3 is TGTGCCAGCAGTCGGTCAGGGGGCTCCAAATATTATGGCTACACCTTC.

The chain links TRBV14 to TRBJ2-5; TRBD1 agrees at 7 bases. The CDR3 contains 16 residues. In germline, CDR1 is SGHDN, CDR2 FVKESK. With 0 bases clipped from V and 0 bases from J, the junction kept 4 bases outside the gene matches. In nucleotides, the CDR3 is TGTGCCAGCAGCCAAGAAGACAGGGTAAACCAAGAGACCCAGTACTTC. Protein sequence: CASSQEDRVNQETQYF.

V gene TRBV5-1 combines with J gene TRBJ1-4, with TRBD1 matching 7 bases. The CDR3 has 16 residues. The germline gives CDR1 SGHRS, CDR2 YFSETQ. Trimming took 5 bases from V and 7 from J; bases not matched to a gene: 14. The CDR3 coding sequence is TGCGCCAGCAGGAGAACAGGGGAAGGGTTTGGTGAAAAACTGTTTTTT. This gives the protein CASRRTGEGFGEKLFF.

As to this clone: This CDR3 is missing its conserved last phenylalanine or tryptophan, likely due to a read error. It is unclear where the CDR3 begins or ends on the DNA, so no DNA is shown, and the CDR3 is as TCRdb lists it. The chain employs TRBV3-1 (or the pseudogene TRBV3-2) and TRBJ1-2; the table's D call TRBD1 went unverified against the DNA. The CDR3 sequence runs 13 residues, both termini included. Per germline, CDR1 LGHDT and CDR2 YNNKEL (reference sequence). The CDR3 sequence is CASSQGDSHPTPG.

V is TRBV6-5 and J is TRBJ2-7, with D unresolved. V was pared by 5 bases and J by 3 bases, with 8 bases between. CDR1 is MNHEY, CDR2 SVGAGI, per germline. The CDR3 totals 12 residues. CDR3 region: CASSTRDYEQYF. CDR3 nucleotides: TGTGCCAGCAGTACCCGCGACTACGAGCAGTACTTC.

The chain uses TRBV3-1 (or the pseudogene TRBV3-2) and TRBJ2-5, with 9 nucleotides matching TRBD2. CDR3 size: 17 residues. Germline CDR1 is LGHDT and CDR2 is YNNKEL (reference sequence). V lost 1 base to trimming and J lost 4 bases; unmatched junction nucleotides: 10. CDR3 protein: CASSQGVLAGSRETQYF. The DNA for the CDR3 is TGTGCCAGCAGCCAAGGAGTTCTAGCGGGGTCCCGAGAGACCCAGTACTTC.